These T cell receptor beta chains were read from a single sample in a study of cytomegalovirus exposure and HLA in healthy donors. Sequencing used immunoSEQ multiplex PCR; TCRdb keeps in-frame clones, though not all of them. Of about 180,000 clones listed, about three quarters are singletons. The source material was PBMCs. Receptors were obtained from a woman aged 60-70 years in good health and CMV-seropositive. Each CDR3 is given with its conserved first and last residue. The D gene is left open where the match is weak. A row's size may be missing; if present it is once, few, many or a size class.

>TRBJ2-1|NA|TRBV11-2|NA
CASSLGGGDEQFF
TGTGCCAGCAGCTTAGGCGGAGGGGATGAGCAGTTCTTC
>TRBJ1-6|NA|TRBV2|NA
CASRGGSYNSPLHF
TGTGCCAGCAGGGGGGGTAGCTATAATTCACCCCTCCACTTT
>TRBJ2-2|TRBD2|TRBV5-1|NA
CASSLAGLAGGPGELFF
TGCGCCAGCAGCTTGGCCGGGTTAGCGGGGGGGCCCGGGGAGCTGTTTTTT
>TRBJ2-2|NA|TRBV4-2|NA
CASSQAGAVTGELFF
TGTGCCAGCAGCCAAGCGGGAGCGGTCACCGGGGAGCTGTTTTTT
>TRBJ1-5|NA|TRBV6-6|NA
CASSSSIGDNQPQHF
TGTGCCAGCAGTTCCTCAATAGGGGACAATCAGCCCCAGCATTTT
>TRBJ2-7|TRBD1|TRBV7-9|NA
CASSLRGQSYEQYF
TGTGCCAGCAGCTTAAGGGGACAGTCCTACGAGCAGTACTTC
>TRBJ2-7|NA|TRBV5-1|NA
CASSLAARAYEQYF
TGCGCCAGCAGCTTGGCCGCCCGAGCCTACGAGCAGTACTTC
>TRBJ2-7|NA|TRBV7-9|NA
CASSLGGTYEQYF
TGTGCCAGCAGCTTAGGGGGCACCTACGAGCAGTACTTC
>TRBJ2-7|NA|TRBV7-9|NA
CASSSQTLSYEQYF
TGTGCCAGCAGCTCCCAGACACTCTCCTACGAGCAGTACTTC
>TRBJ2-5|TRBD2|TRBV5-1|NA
CASSLRLAGGQQETQYF
TGCGCCAGCAGCTTGAGGCTAGCGGGGGGGCAACAAGAGACCCAGTACTTC
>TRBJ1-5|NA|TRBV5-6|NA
CASSLGGGDQPQHF
TGTGCCAGCAGCTTGGGAGGGGGAGATCAGCCCCAGCATTTT
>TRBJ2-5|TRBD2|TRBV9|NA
CASSAGLAGVETQYF
TGTGCCAGCAGCGCCGGACTAGCGGGAGTAGAGACCCAGTACTTC
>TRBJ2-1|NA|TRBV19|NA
CASTQGGPGNEQFF
TGTGCCAGTACCCAAGGAGGGCCGGGCAATGAGCAGTTCTTC
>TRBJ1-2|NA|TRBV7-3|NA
CASSLKGNYGYTF
TGTGCCAGCAGCTTAAAGGGGAACTATGGCTACACCTTC
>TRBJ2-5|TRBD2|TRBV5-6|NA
CASSDGTSGRETQYF
TGTGCCAGCAGCGATGGGACTAGCGGGAGGGAGACCCAGTACTTC
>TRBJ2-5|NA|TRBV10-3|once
CAISAVGAGETQYF
TGTGCCATCAGTGCGGTGGGGGCGGGCGAGACCCAGTACTTC
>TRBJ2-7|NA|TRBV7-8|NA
CASSHDRDSHEQYF
TGTGCCAGCAGCCATGACAGGGACTCCCACGAGCAGTACTTC
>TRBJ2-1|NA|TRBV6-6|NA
CASSYEHAWNEQFF
TGTGCCAGCAGTTACGAGCACGCTTGGAATGAGCAGTTCTTC
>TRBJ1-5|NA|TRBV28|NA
CASSLMGLELQHF
TGTGCCAGCAGTTTAATGGGACTTGAGCTCCAGCATTTT
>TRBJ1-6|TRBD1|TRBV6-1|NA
CASSPTTGGDSPLHF
TGTGCCAGCAGCCCGACTACAGGGGGTGATTCACCCCTCCACTTT
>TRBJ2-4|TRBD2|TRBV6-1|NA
CASSEWAAGGPQNIQYF
TGTGCCAGCAGTGAATGGGCAGCGGGAGGCCCCCAAAACATTCAGTACTTC
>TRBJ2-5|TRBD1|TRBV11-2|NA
CASSRQGARETQYF
TGTGCCAGCAGTCGACAGGGGGCGCGGGAGACCCAGTACTTC
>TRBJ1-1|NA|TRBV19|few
CASSISAGEAFF
TGTGCCAGTAGTATATCGGCAGGTGAAGCTTTCTTT